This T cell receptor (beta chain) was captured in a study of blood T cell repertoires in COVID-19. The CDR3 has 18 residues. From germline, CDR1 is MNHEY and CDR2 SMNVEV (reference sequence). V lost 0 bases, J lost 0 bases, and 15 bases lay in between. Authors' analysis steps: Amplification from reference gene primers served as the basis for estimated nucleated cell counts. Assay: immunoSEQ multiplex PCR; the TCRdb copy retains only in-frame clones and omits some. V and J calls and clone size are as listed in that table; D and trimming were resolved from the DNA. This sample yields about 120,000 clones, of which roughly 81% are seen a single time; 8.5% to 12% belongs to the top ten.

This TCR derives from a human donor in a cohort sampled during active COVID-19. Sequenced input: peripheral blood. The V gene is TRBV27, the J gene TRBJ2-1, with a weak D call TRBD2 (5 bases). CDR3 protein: CASSLSSYGGSSYNEQFF. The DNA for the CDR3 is TGTGCCAGCAGTTTATCCTCGTATGGAGGAAGCTCCTACAATGAGCAGTTCTTC.